A selection of T cell receptor beta chains follows, all from one sample in a study of blood T cell repertoires in COVID-19. Assay used: immunoSEQ multiplex PCR; TCRdb lists only in-frame clones, some missing. The sample yields 200,000 to 250,000 clones, approximately 85% seen once. The source material was peripheral blood. These receptors were obtained from a woman in her 70s with COVID-19, enrolled during active disease. Both conserved end residues are part of each CDR3. Each record gives: D gene, clone size, J gene, V gene, CDR3 DNA, CDR3 protein. D genes are given only for firm matches. The size field is filled for only some rows; it gives once, few, many or a size class.

D gene: NA
clone size: NA
J gene: TRBJ1-5
V gene: TRBV6-6
CDR3 DNA: TGTGCCAGCAGCGCAGGGGTGACTAATCAGCCCCAGCATTTT
CDR3 protein: CASSAGVTNQPQHF

D gene: NA
clone size: NA
J gene: TRBJ2-2
V gene: TRBV14
CDR3 DNA: TGTGCCAGCAGCCAAGGCCTAGCGAGCACCGGGGAGCTGTTTTTT
CDR3 protein: CASSQGLASTGELFF

D gene: TRBD2
clone size: NA
J gene: TRBJ2-4
V gene: TRBV9
CDR3 DNA: TGTGCCAGCAGCGTTAGACTAGCTGGGAACATTCAGTACTTC
CDR3 protein: CASSVRLAGNIQYF

D gene: NA
clone size: NA
J gene: TRBJ1-3
V gene: TRBV4-2
CDR3 DNA: TGTGCCAGCAGCCAAGATGGTCAGGCGATCTCTGGAAACACCATATATTTT
CDR3 protein: CASSQDGQAISGNTIYF

D gene: NA
clone size: once
J gene: TRBJ2-7
V gene: TRBV21-1
CDR3 DNA: TGTGCCAGCAGTCCGACCGGGACAGGGGGCGACCAGTACTTC
CDR3 protein: CASSPTGTGGDQYF

D gene: TRBD1
clone size: NA
J gene: TRBJ2-7
V gene: TRBV7-6
CDR3 DNA: TGTGCCAGCAGCTTAGGGGGACAGGGGGCCTACGAGCAGTACTTC
CDR3 protein: CASSLGGQGAYEQYF

D gene: TRBD1
clone size: NA
J gene: TRBJ2-2
V gene: TRBV13
CDR3 DNA: TGTGCCAGCAGCGACTCGAGACAGGGGGCAGCCGGGGAGCTGTTTTTT
CDR3 protein: CASSDSRQGAAGELFF

D gene: NA
clone size: few
J gene: TRBJ1-4
V gene: TRBV19
CDR3 DNA: TGTGCCAGTAGTAAAGCAAGCGTCAGGGGCGAAAAACTGTTTTTT
CDR3 protein: CASSKASVRGEKLFF

D gene: NA
clone size: NA
J gene: TRBJ1-4
V gene: TRBV11-2
CDR3 DNA: TGTGCCAGCAGCCCCCAGTCAACTAATGAAAAACTGTTTTTT
CDR3 protein: CASSPQSTNEKLFF

D gene: NA
clone size: NA
J gene: TRBJ2-5
V gene: TRBV19
CDR3 DNA: TGTGCCAGTAAATTAGAGGAGACCCAGTACTTC
CDR3 protein: CASKLEETQYF

D gene: NA
clone size: few
J gene: TRBJ2-3
V gene: TRBV15
CDR3 DNA: TGTGCCACCAGCAGACGGCCTGGGGGCGGCACAGATACGCAGTATTTT
CDR3 protein: CATSRRPGGGTDTQYF

D gene: TRBD2
clone size: NA
J gene: TRBJ2-5
V gene: TRBV11-3
CDR3 DNA: TGTGCCAGCAGCTTAGGGGGAGGGGTACAAGAGACCCAGTACTTC
CDR3 protein: CASSLGGGVQETQYF

D gene: NA
clone size: NA
J gene: TRBJ1-3
V gene: TRBV5-6
CDR3 DNA: TGTGCCAGCACCCCCGGGCGGGTAGGAGACACCATATATTTT
CDR3 protein: CASTPGRVGDTIYF

D gene: NA
clone size: NA
J gene: TRBJ1-1
V gene: TRBV2
CDR3 DNA: TGTGCCAGCACTATTGGGGGGGACACTGAAGCTTTCTTT
CDR3 protein: CASTIGGDTEAFF

D gene: NA
clone size: NA
J gene: TRBJ2-7
V gene: TRBV11-2
CDR3 DNA: TGTGCCAGCAGCTTATTACAGGGTAACTCCTACGAGCAGTACTTC
CDR3 protein: CASSLLQGNSYEQYF

D gene: NA
clone size: NA
J gene: TRBJ2-2
V gene: TRBV11-3
CDR3 DNA: TGTGCCAGCAGCTTTCCCATAGGACAGCCGCGGTACACCGGGGAGCTGTTTTTT
CDR3 protein: CASSFPIGQPRYTGELFF

D gene: NA
clone size: few
J gene: TRBJ1-2
V gene: TRBV9
CDR3 DNA: TGTGCCAGCAGCGCCGCACAGGTGACGAACTATGGCTACACCTTC
CDR3 protein: CASSAAQVTNYGYTF

D gene: TRBD1
clone size: few
J gene: TRBJ1-5
V gene: TRBV19
CDR3 DNA: TGTGCCAGTAGTATAGATTCGGCAGGGGGACAGCCCCAGCATTTT
CDR3 protein: CASSIDSAGGQPQHF

D gene: NA
clone size: few
J gene: TRBJ1-1
V gene: TRBV19
CDR3 DNA: TGTGCCAGTAGTGTACCGGGTCGACAGACCGAAGCTTTCTTT
CDR3 protein: CASSVPGRQTEAFF

D gene: NA
clone size: few
J gene: TRBJ2-2
V gene: TRBV15
CDR3 DNA: TGTGCCACCGCGCTCACCGGGGAGCTGTTTTTT
CDR3 protein: CATALTGELFF

D gene: TRBD1
clone size: NA
J gene: TRBJ1-2
V gene: TRBV7-9
CDR3 DNA: TGTGCCAGCAGCCTGCGGGACAGGGGAGATGGCTACACCTTC
CDR3 protein: CASSLRDRGDGYTF

D gene: NA
clone size: NA
J gene: TRBJ2-3
V gene: TRBV11-2
CDR3 DNA: TGTGCCAGCAGCCAGGGTTTGGGCACAGATACGCAGTATTTT
CDR3 protein: CASSQGLGTDTQYF

D gene: NA
clone size: NA
J gene: TRBJ2-7
V gene: TRBV9
CDR3 DNA: TGTGCCAGCAGCCCCACAGGGTCCCACTACGAGCAGTACTTC
CDR3 protein: CASSPTGSHYEQYF

D gene: NA
clone size: few
J gene: TRBJ1-1
V gene: TRBV5-1
CDR3 DNA: TGCGCCAGCAGCTACCTAGGGGGCACTGAAGCTTTCTTT
CDR3 protein: CASSYLGGTEAFF

D gene: TRBD1
clone size: NA
J gene: TRBJ2-7
V gene: TRBV7-9
CDR3 DNA: TGTGCCAGCAGCCAGGGTTCGGGACAGGGGTCCTCCTACGAGCAGTACTTC
CDR3 protein: CASSQGSGQGSSYEQYF

D gene: NA
clone size: NA
J gene: TRBJ2-7
V gene: TRBV18
CDR3 DNA: TGTGCCAGCTCACCAAGGGAGGCATCCTACGAGCAGTACTTC
CDR3 protein: CASSPREASYEQYF

D gene: TRBD2
clone size: NA
J gene: TRBJ2-7
V gene: TRBV5-1
CDR3 DNA: TGCGCCAGCAGCTTGAGCCAAGCGGGGGGCTCCTACGAGCAGTACTTC
CDR3 protein: CASSLSQAGGSYEQYF

D gene: NA
clone size: NA
J gene: TRBJ2-7
V gene: TRBV5-1
CDR3 DNA: TGCGCCAGCACCCCCCGGGCGGGGAGCGGGTACGAGCAGTACTTC
CDR3 protein: CASTPRAGSGYEQYF

D gene: TRBD2
clone size: NA
J gene: TRBJ2-3
V gene: TRBV18
CDR3 DNA: TGTGCCAGCTCACTTAGCGGGAGTGGTACAGATACGCAGTATTTT
CDR3 protein: CASSLSGSGTDTQYF

D gene: NA
clone size: NA
J gene: TRBJ1-2
V gene: TRBV5-8
CDR3 DNA: TGTGCCAGCAGCTTGGTGCGAGGACTTGGCTACACCTTC
CDR3 protein: CASSLVRGLGYTF

D gene: TRBD1
clone size: NA
J gene: TRBJ1-5
V gene: TRBV6-5
CDR3 DNA: TGTGCCAGCAGTTTCGGACAGGGGGGACAGCCCCAGCATTTT
CDR3 protein: CASSFGQGGQPQHF

D gene: NA
clone size: NA
J gene: TRBJ1-5
V gene: TRBV21-1
CDR3 DNA: TGTGCCAGCAGCTCCCCCGCCGGGACAGGGAATCAGCCCCAGCATTTT
CDR3 protein: CASSSPAGTGNQPQHF

D gene: TRBD1
clone size: NA
J gene: TRBJ1-4
V gene: TRBV3-1/TRBV3-2
CDR3 DNA: TGTGCCAGCAGCCAGGGGACAGGGGAGAATGAAAAACTGTTTTTT
CDR3 protein: CASSQGTGENEKLFF

D gene: NA
clone size: NA
J gene: TRBJ1-1
V gene: TRBV5-6
CDR3 DNA: TGTGCCAGCAGCTTGGGGCACAGGGTAAGCATGAACACTGAAGCTTTCTTT
CDR3 protein: CASSLGHRVSMNTEAFF

D gene: NA
clone size: NA
J gene: TRBJ1-5
V gene: TRBV2
CDR3 DNA: TGTGCCAGCAGTGAAGCCCTCGGGAGCCTCAATCAGCCCCAGCATTTT
CDR3 protein: CASSEALGSLNQPQHF

D gene: NA
clone size: NA
J gene: TRBJ1-4
V gene: TRBV25-1
CDR3 DNA: TGTGCCAGCAGTGAATCATTAGGAGGGGTCGGTGAAAAACTGTTTTTT
CDR3 protein: CASSESLGGVGEKLFF

D gene: NA
clone size: NA
J gene: TRBJ1-6
V gene: TRBV6-6
CDR3 DNA: TGTGCCAGCAGCACCCGGCTCGGGGGACTCACACCCCTCCACTTT
CDR3 protein: CASSTRLGGLTPLHF

D gene: NA
clone size: NA
J gene: TRBJ1-1
V gene: TRBV6-2/TRBV6-3
CDR3 DNA: TGTGCCAGCAGTTACTCCCAATGGGGACAAGGTAGGAACACTGAAGCTTTCTTT
CDR3 protein: CASSYSQWGQGRNTEAFF

D gene: TRBD1
clone size: NA
J gene: TRBJ2-1
V gene: TRBV5-1
CDR3 DNA: TGCGCCAGCAGCCCCGAAGGACAGGGTTTGAATGAGCAGTTCTTC
CDR3 protein: CASSPEGQGLNEQFF

D gene: NA
clone size: NA
J gene: TRBJ2-1
V gene: TRBV19
CDR3 DNA: TGTGCCAGTAGGCCGGGACACTCCTACAATGAGCAGTTCTTC
CDR3 protein: CASRPGHSYNEQFF

D gene: TRBD1
clone size: NA
J gene: TRBJ1-2
V gene: TRBV19
CDR3 DNA: TGTGCCACCCAAAATACCGGGACAGGAGGTGGCTACACCTTC
CDR3 protein: CATQNTGTGGGYTF